The clone carrying this T cell receptor (beta chain) was seen just once. Its specificity is unknown. The CDR3 runs to 12 residues. Trimming removed 10 bases from V and 5 bases from J, with 11 bases in between. CDR1 MNHEY and CDR2 SMNVEV come from the germline V gene (reference sequence). This specimen comes from a study of T cell responses to AZD1222 COVID-19 vaccine. Regarding the study as a whole: Reportedly, nearly half the spike-specific TCRs target unmutated variant regions. There were repertoire samples only from the period after the peak T cell response. White British ancestry dominated among donors, who included more females, and clonal diversity was possibly underestimated. Spike-specific TCRs gained breadth and depth after people received two AZD1222 doses.

Produced via immunoSEQ multiplex PCR; TCRdb's table is partial and in-frame only. The sample lists fewer than 85,000 clones, roughly 85% seen once, with roughly 1.3% in the top ten. The sequencing used peripheral blood, collected 28 days after the second AZD1222 dose. The genes are TRBV27 and TRBJ2-2; no definite D call. The clonotype originates from an adult who received the AZD1222 COVID-19 vaccine. CDR3: CATLSFTGELFF. CDR3 bases: TGTGCCACCCTTTCCTTTACCGGGGAGCTGTTTTTT.